The next 20 T cell receptor beta chains were all read from a single sample in a study of blood T cell repertoires in COVID-19. This table comes from immunoSEQ multiplex PCR, and its TCRdb copy is limited to in-frame clones, with some not included. The sample shows 130,000 or so clones, around 90% of them seen only once. Source material: peripheral blood. These receptor sequences come from an older woman with acute or convalescent COVID-19.

V and J are TRBV6-5 and TRBJ2-3, with 7 bases lining up with TRBD2. Germline assignment: CDR1 MNHEY and CDR2 SVGAGI. Trimming took 6 bases from V and 3 from J; bases not matched to a gene: 9. The CDR3 consists of 15 residues. CDR3 protein: CASSFLADITDTQYF. CDR3 sequence (DNA): TGTGCCAGCAGCTTCCTAGCGGACATTACAGATACGCAGTATTTT.

This chain uses TRBV4-1 with TRBJ2-7, with 11 bases lining up with TRBD2. Germline CDR1 MGHRA, CDR2 YSYEKL. The CDR3 length is 14 residues. After removal of 6 bases from V and 7 bases from J, the junction contained 8 bases not matched to a gene. CDR3 in DNA: TGCGCCAGCAGGGGTAGCGGGGGGGCCGGAGAGCAGTACTTC. Translated, it gives CASRGSGGAGEQYF.

This clone appeared once. The chain joins TRBV21-1 to TRBJ2-2; the table's D call of TRBD1 was not tested on the DNA. TRBV21-1 is assigned pseudogene status. The CDR3 extends over 16 amino acids. CDR3: CASRPPHRVSTGELFF. The CDR3 DNA is TGTGCCAGCAGACCCCCACACAGGGTGAGCACCGGGGAGCTGTTTTTT.

The CDR3 here is CASKDPGSYNEQFF. CDR3 coding DNA: TGTGCCAGCAAGGATCCGGGGTCCTACAATGAGCAGTTCTTC. The rearrangement joins TRBV6-5 to TRBJ2-1; tentative D call: TRBD2 (5 bases). The CDR3 spans 14 residues. V dropped 7 bases and J dropped 1 base, with 11 bases sitting between them. Germline CDR1 and CDR2: MNHEY and SVGAGI.

This clone has a single count. V usage is TRBV6-5 and J usage is TRBJ1-2, with D hard to call. The CDR3 is 14 residues long. Germline V CDR1 and CDR2: MNHEY, SVGAGI. The V and J ends lost 5 bases and 2 bases respectively, with 12 bases between them. CDR3 DNA sequence: TGTGCCAGCAGTATAGACGGGGAAAACTATGGCTACACCTTC. Residues: CASSIDGENYGYTF.

The chain carries TRBV2 and TRBJ1-1; D is undetermined. The CDR3 runs to 12 residues. In germline, CDR1 is SNHLY, CDR2 FYNNEI. The V gene lost 10 bases and the J gene lost 0 bases, with 9 bases spanning the gap. This CDR3 is CAIELLNTEAFF. In nucleotides, the CDR3 is TGTGCCATAGAGTTACTGAACACTGAAGCTTTCTTT. The full variable domain, rest sourced from reference TRBV2 and TRBJ1-1, is EPEVTQTPSHQVTQMGQEVILRCVPISNHLYFYWYRQILGQKVEFLVSFYNNEISEKSEIFDDQFSVERPDGSNFTLKIRSTKLEDSAMYFCAIELLNTEAFFGQGTRLTVV.

The CDR3 region has the DNA TGTGCCAGCAGTTTAAGCAGGGCGGGGACCGGGGAGCTGTTTTTT. Translation gives CASSLSRAGTGELFF. The rearrangement uses TRBV28 and TRBJ2-2, with D perhaps matching TRBD2 (6 bases). Trimming cost V 2 bases and J 5 bases, with 12 bases left between them. The V gene's germline CDR1 is MDHEN and CDR2 SYDVKM. The CDR3 is made up of 15 amino acids.

The chain combines TRBV7-2 with TRBJ2-4; 10 nucleotides line up with TRBD1. Germline lookup yields CDR1 SGHTA and CDR2 FQGNSA. Germline trimming cut 9 bases from V and 3 bases from J; bases unmatched to any gene: 2. The CDR3 length is 13 residues. CDR3 DNA: TGTGCCAGTGGACAGGGGGTCAAAAACATTCAGTACTTC. Amino acids: CASGQGVKNIQYF.

V usage is TRBV19 and J usage is TRBJ1-2, with D unresolved. V was cut by 7 bases and J by 5 bases, with 11 bases left in between. CDR1 and CDR2 (germline): LNHDA, SQIVND (reference sequence). The CDR3 has 12 residues. DNA for the CDR3: TGTGCCAGTATTTTTGCGTCTTATGGCTACACCTTC. Amino acid sequence: CASIFASYGYTF.

This chain links TRBV19 with TRBJ1-5, with a possible D match to TRBD1 (5 bases). Per the germline V gene, CDR1 is LNHDA and CDR2 is SQIVND (reference sequence). Trimming stripped 5 bases from V and 7 bases from J, with 18 bases between. The CDR3 is made up of 15 amino acids. CDR3 sequence: CASSLSAVGGQPQHF. The CDR3 DNA reads TGTGCCAGTAGTCTTTCGGCAGTGGGGGGGCAGCCCCAGCATTTT.

The chain recombines TRBV10-3 with TRBJ1-2; tentatively, D is TRBD1 (6 bases). The CDR3 has 15 amino acids. With 0 bases removed from V and 6 bases from J, the gap between germline ends came to 14 bases. The germline V gene has CDR1 ENHRY and CDR2 SYGVKD. In DNA, the CDR3 is TGTGCCATCAGTGAGTCCGGGGGGGGCACTAATGGCTACACCTTC. This gives the protein CAISESGGGTNGYTF.

This chain links TRBV5-6 with TRBJ1-4; TRBD1 agrees at 8 bases. V gave up 2 bases and J gave up 4 bases; unmatched junction bases: 1. The germline V gene encodes CDR1 SGHDT and CDR2 YYEEEE. The CDR3 spans 14 residues. CDR3 loop: CASSFRGHNEKLFF. The CDR3 DNA follows: TGTGCCAGCAGCTTCAGGGGGCATAATGAAAAACTGTTTTTT.

This clone was seen only once. The rearrangement uses TRBV11-1 and TRBJ2-2; TRBD1 matches at 10 bases. The CDR3 totals 16 residues. Germline V gene data show CDR1 as SGHAT and CDR2 as FQDESV (reference sequence). V shed 5 bases and J 8 bases; nucleotides not matched to a gene: 11. The CDR3 region is CASSQKRGQGVGELFF. Written as DNA, the CDR3 is TGTGCCAGCAGCCAAAAACGTGGACAGGGGGTAGGGGAGCTGTTTTTT.

The rearrangement links TRBV5-1 to TRBJ2-2; perhaps TRBD1 as D (6 bases). Germline assignment: CDR1 SGHRS and CDR2 YFSETQ. This CDR3 comprises 14 residues. Between the trimmed V and J ends, which lost 4 bases and 3 bases, there was a span of 10 bases. The CDR3 is CASSPQGYTGELFF. The CDR3 nucleotides are TGCGCCAGCAGCCCACAGGGTTACACCGGGGAGCTGTTTTTT. The variable domain in full, completed from reference TRBV5-1 and TRBJ2-2, reads KAGVTQTPRYLIKTRGQQVTLSCSPISGHRSVSWYQQTPGQGLQFLFEYFSETQRNKGNFPGRFSGRQFSNSRSEMNVSTLELGDSALYLCASSPQGYTGELFFGEGSRLTVL.

The chain carries TRBV11-3 and TRBJ1-3; 7 bases line up with TRBD1. Looked up from germline, CDR1 is SGHNT and CDR2 is YENEEA. V shed 4 bases and J 0 bases; nucleotides not matched to a gene: 3. The CDR3 has 15 residues. CDR3 nucleotide sequence: TGTGCCAGCAGCTCTACAGGGGTCTCTGGAAACACCATATATTTT. This encodes CASSSTGVSGNTIYF.

CDR3 region: CASSQERIAAGGFYNEQFF. The CDR3 coding sequence is TGCGCCAGCAGCCAAGAACGGATTGCGGCGGGGGGGTTCTACAATGAGCAGTTCTTC. The rearrangement joins TRBV4-1 to TRBJ2-1; 9 nucleotides line up with TRBD2. The trim removed 0 bases at V and 3 bases at J, leaving 12 bases unmatched. The CDR3 has 19 amino acids. Germline V gene data show CDR1 as MGHRA and CDR2 as YSYEKL.

The rearrangement links TRBV6-5 to TRBJ1-6; the match to TRBD1 covers 9 bases. CDR1 and CDR2 (germline): MNHEY, SVGAGI. The J segment lost 9 bases and the V segment lost 0 bases, leaving 0 bases of the junction unmatched. The length of the CDR3 is 14 residues. The CDR3: CASSYSDRGSPLHF. The DNA for the CDR3 is TGTGCCAGCAGTTACTCGGACAGGGGTTCACCCCTCCACTTT.

V and J are TRBV13 and TRBJ1-1, with TRBD1 matching 7 bases. In germline, CDR1 is PRHDT, CDR2 FYEKMQ (reference sequence). The CDR3 is made up of 13 amino acids. V shed 5 bases, J shed 3 bases, and the junction held 3 bases outside the gene matches. CDR3 sequence: CASSRDRDTEAFF. The CDR3 coding sequence is TGTGCCAGCAGCCGGGACAGAGACACTGAAGCTTTCTTT.

The V call is TRBV18, the J call TRBJ2-2; the match to TRBD2 covers 13 bases. Germline assignment: CDR1 KGHSH and CDR2 LQKENI. The CDR3 spans 17 residues. V lost 5 bases to trimming and J lost 0 bases; unmatched junction nucleotides: 3. DNA of the CDR3: TGTGCCAGCTCATCGGGACTAGCGGGAACGAACACCGGGGAGCTGTTTTTT. Amino acids: CASSSGLAGTNTGELFF.

The genes are TRBV19 and TRBJ2-3, with 10 bases identical to TRBD2. The germline V gene has CDR1 LNHDA and CDR2 SQIVND (reference sequence). Unmatched junction bases numbered 5, after V lost 5 bases and J lost 6 bases. This CDR3 region has 14 residues. CDR3: CASSPRAGGDTQYF. In DNA form, the CDR3 reads TGTGCCAGTAGTCCCCGAGCGGGGGGGGATACGCAGTATTTT.